This paragraph reports one TCR beta chain. These data originate in a study of control samples from healthy donors and cancer patients. Assay used: immunoSEQ multiplex PCR; TCRdb lists only in-frame clones, some missing. The table includes under 450,000 clones, 90% detected once. The ends were cut back, 6 bases at V and 4 bases at J, with 12 bases in the middle. Per germline, CDR1 MGHDK and CDR2 SYGVNS. The CDR3 sequence is 13 residues long. The receptor comes from a man in his forties with head and neck cancer. V usage is TRBV25-1 and J usage is TRBJ1-1; D is unclear. Sequenced sample: PBMCs. The CDR3 spells CASSIRVGTEAFF. The DNA for the CDR3 is TGTGCCAGCAGCATAAGGGTTGGCACTGAAGCTTTCTTT.